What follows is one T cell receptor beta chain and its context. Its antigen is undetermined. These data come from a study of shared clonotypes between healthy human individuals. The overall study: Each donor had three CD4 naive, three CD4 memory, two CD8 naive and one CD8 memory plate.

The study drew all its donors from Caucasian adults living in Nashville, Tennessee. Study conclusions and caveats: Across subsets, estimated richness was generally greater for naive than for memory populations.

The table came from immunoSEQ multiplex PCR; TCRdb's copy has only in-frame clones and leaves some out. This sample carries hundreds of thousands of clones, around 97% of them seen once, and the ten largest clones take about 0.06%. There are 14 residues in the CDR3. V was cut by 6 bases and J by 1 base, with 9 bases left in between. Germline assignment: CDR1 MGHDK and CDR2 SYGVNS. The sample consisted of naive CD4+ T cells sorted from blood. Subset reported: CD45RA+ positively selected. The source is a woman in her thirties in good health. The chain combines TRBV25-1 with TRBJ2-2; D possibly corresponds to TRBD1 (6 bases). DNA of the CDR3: TGTGCCAGCAGGCCGGGACAGAACACCGGGGAGCTGTTTTTT. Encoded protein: CASRPGQNTGELFF.